The 9 T cell receptor beta chains reported below all come from one sample, sequenced in a study of T-cell reconstitution after alpha-beta-depleted transplantation in children. The authors prepared the TCRbeta library with unique molecular identifiers. In TCRdb, the PCR reads were re-called with MiXCR into one record per CDR3 protein. The sample has about a million distinct CDR3 sequences, about 29% seen once; the top ten hold under 30%. This specimen consisted of PBMCs, mostly from graft donor cells, obtained 360 days after TCRalphabeta/CD19-depleted stem cell transplant. The receptors derive from a boy less than two years old who had a stem cell transplant for SCID, so the T cells may come from the graft donor.

This clonotype was seen only a few times. CDR3 sequence (DNA): TGTGCCAGCAGCCCTCCGGGGACGTCTTATGGCTACACCTTC. Amino acids: CASSPPGTSYGYTF. The chain uses TRBV7-9 and TRBJ1-2, with D possibly being TRBD1 (5 bases). The CDR3 length is 14 residues. CDR1 and CDR2 from the germline V gene are SEHNR and FQNEAQ (reference sequence). V dropped 5 bases and J dropped 5 bases, with 15 bases sitting between them.

This clonotype was seen a handful of times. This chain links TRBV29-1 with TRBJ2-5; D is unclear. This CDR3 contains 13 residues. Trimming took 7 bases from V and 5 from J, leaving 17 bases between them. Germline CDR1 reads SQVTM; CDR2 reads ANQGSEA. Here the CDR3 reads CSAFRRLGETQYF. CDR3 nucleotides: TGCAGCGCCTTTCGCAGGCTTGGGGAGACCCAGTACTTC.

The V and J genes are TRBV12-3 or TRBV12-4 and TRBJ2-7; D is perhaps TRBD1 (6 bases). This CDR3 has 13 amino acids. Trimming took 3 bases from V and 3 from J, leaving 9 bases between them. In DNA, the CDR3 is TGTGCCAGCAGTTTCCAGGGGCACTACGAGCAGTACTTC. Protein product: CASSFQGHYEQYF.

This rearrangement joins TRBV10-3 to TRBJ2-3; weak D call: TRBD1 (7 bases). CDR3 length equals 15 residues. CDR1 and CDR2 from the germline V gene are ENHRY and SYGVKD. The ends were cut back, 6 bases at V and 2 bases at J, with 15 bases in the middle. This chain's CDR3 is CAIRAQGGYTDTQYF. In nucleotides, the CDR3 is TGTGCCATCAGAGCTCAGGGGGGTTACACAGATACGCAGTATTTT.

This sequence joins TRBV2 and TRBJ2-5, with TRBD2 identical over 12 bases. Per germline, CDR1 SNHLY and CDR2 FYNNEI. V shed 6 bases, J shed 9 bases, and the junction held 5 bases outside the gene matches. This CDR3 spans 13 amino acids. The CDR3 loop reads CASRALAGGPQYF. The CDR3 DNA reads as TGTGCCAGCAGGGCCCTAGCGGGGGGGCCCCAGTACTTC.

This clonotype was detected a few times. The chain uses TRBV9 and TRBJ2-3, with D perhaps TRBD1 (5 bases). Trimming stripped 2 bases from V and 3 bases from J, with 10 bases between. From germline, CDR1 is SGDLS and CDR2 YYNGEE. This CDR3 region has 14 residues. The CDR3 reads CASSVQGWTDTQYF. The CDR3 bases are TGTGCCAGCAGCGTTCAGGGTTGGACAGATACGCAGTATTTT.

J is TRBJ1-5 and V is TRBV4-1; D gene uncertain. V was trimmed by 1 base and J by 6 bases, leaving 13 bases between them. The germline V gene encodes CDR1 MGHRA and CDR2 YSYEKL. This CDR3 region has 15 residues. CDR3 sequence: CASSQVNQVAQPQHF. CDR3 in DNA: TGCGCCAGCAGCCAAGTTAATCAGGTGGCTCAGCCCCAGCATTTT.

This clonotype was counted between two and nine times. The V call is TRBV5-1, the J call TRBJ2-4; TRBD2 might be the D (5 bases). Germline V gene sequence: CDR1 SGHRS, CDR2 YFSETQ. With 0 bases removed from V and 8 bases from J, the gap between germline ends came to 15 bases. CDR3 length: 15 residues. The CDR3 loop reads CASSLGTVPHDIQYF. DNA for the CDR3: TGCGCCAGCAGCTTGGGGACTGTCCCTCATGACATTCAGTACTTC.

The V and J genes are TRBV12-3 or TRBV12-4 and TRBJ2-3; TRBD2 agrees at 9 bases. V was clipped by 3 bases and J by 2 bases; unmatched bases: 6. The CDR3 runs 16 residues. DNA of the CDR3: TGTGCCAGCAGTTTTTATCTAGCGGGGCACACAGATACGCAGTATTTT. Amino acids: CASSFYLAGHTDTQYF.